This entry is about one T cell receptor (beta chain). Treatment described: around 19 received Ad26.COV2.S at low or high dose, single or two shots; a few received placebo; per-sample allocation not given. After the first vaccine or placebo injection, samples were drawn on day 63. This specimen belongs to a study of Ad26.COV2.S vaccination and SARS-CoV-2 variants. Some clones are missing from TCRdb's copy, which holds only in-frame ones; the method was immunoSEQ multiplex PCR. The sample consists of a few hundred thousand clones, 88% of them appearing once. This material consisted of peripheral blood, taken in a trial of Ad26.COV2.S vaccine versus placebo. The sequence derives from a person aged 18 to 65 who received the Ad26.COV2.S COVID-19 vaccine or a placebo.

Here the CDR3 reads CASTSQGDGTEAFF. In nucleotides, the CDR3 is TGCGCCAGCACTTCACAAGGGGATGGCACTGAAGCTTTCTTT. V usage is TRBV5-1 and J usage is TRBJ1-1, with a weak D call TRBD1 (5 bases). V lost 6 bases to trimming and J lost 4 bases, with 16 bases between them. Germline assignment: CDR1 SGHRS and CDR2 YFSETQ. The CDR3 has 14 amino acids.